Listed here is a single TCR beta chain. Its antigen remains unknown. The record originates from a study of OX40 agonist ivuxolimab in advanced cancers. Deletions cut 8 bases from V and 1 base from J, with 17 bases between. The CDR3 totals 14 residues. Germline CDR1 is SQVTM and CDR2 is ANQGSEA. Only in-frame clones appear in the TCRdb table, and some are missing; sequencing was by immunoSEQ multiplex PCR. The table records roughly 120,000 clones, around nine tenths of them present only once. Study results and caveats: Some of the nonresponding patients also showed low levels of normalized T-cell clonal expansion. At doses 0.1 to 3.0 mg/kg, CD4+ and CD8+ clones expanded. Expanded clones belonging to CD8+ T cells outnumbered, on average, those of CD4+.

The receptor comes from an adult with an advanced solid tumor such as melanoma, head and neck, liver or kidney cancer. The chain links TRBV29-1 to TRBJ1-1, with a possible D match to TRBD1 (5 bases). The specimen comprised CD4+ or CD8+ T cells sorted from blood, sampled in a trial of the OX40 agonist ivuxolimab. The CDR3 loop is CSSVRDGSNTEAFF. The DNA of the CDR3 is TGCAGCAGCGTTCGGGACGGATCGAACACTGAAGCTTTCTTT.